This entry is about one T cell receptor beta chain. Its target is unknown. This entry is derived from a study of neoadjuvant nivolumab and ipilimumab in lung cancer. Study as a whole: Patients got nivolumab 3 mg/kg on days 1, 15 and 29; combination added ipilimumab 1 mg/kg day 1. Whole-study findings and limits: Only two of four nivolumab-treated tumors gained richness and clonality by surgery. Blood richness before therapy tracked richness in tumors resected after neoadjuvant therapy. TCR richness and clonality were higher in tumors than adjacent uninvolved lung.

This table comes from immunoSEQ multiplex PCR, and its TCRdb copy is limited to in-frame clones, with some not included. The data hold 40,000 to 60,000 clones, with approximately 90% observed a single time. There are 16 residues in the CDR3. Trimming at V came to 3 bases and at J to 7 bases, leaving 10 bases not matched to a gene. Germline loops: CDR1 SGHRS, CDR2 YFSETQ. This sample comprised blood, obtained before neoadjuvant nivolumab, alone or with ipilimumab. The genes are TRBV5-1 and TRBJ2-1; 10 bases line up with TRBD2. The clonotype was recovered from an adult with non-small cell lung cancer. Some clones in this sample may be carry-over from other donors' samples. CDR3 DNA sequence: TGCGCCAGCAGCTGGAATAGCGGGAGGCCGGGGAATGAGCAGTTCTTC. Translating gives CASSWNSGRPGNEQFF.